These T cell receptor beta chains were read from a single sample in a study of cytotoxic CD8 clonotypes in ibrutinib-treated CLL. The data were produced by immunoSEQ multiplex PCR, yet TCRdb's version contains in-frame clones alone and is incomplete. The sample lists roughly 110,000 clones, more than 55% occurring once. Here the sequenced sample was PBMCs, taken after 24 months of ibrutinib treatment. The receptors were sampled from a human donor with chronic lymphocytic leukemia. Both conserved end residues are part of each CDR3. The order of the fields is V gene, J gene, D gene, clone size, CDR3 DNA, CDR3 protein. The D gene is left open where the match is weak. Clone size appears in some rows only: once, few, many, or a class for an expanded clone.

>TRBV5-1|TRBJ1-2|TRBD1|NA
TGCGCCAGCAGCCCGACAGGGGGCGACTATGGCTACACCTTC
CASSPTGGDYGYTF
>TRBV7-9|TRBJ2-3|TRBD2|NA
TGTGCCAGCAGCTTTCGACTAGCGGGGGGAGATACGCAGTATTTT
CASSFRLAGGDTQYF
>TRBV30|TRBJ2-1|NA|few
TGTGCCTGGAATCAGGGCAGCTCCTACAATGAGCAGTTCTTC
CAWNQGSSYNEQFF
>TRBV29-1|TRBJ2-2|NA|NA
TGCAGCGTTTGGGGGCAGGGGAACACCGGGGAGCTGTTTTTT
CSVWGQGNTGELFF
>TRBV11-3|TRBJ1-1|NA|NA
TGTGCCAGCAGCCCGACTCAGGGTGGGACTGAAGCTTTCTTT
CASSPTQGGTEAFF
>TRBV29-1|TRBJ2-2|NA|few
TGCAGCGTTGGTGCGGGGGCCGGCGGGGAGCTGTTTTTT
CSVGAGAGGELFF
>TRBV29-1|TRBJ1-5|NA|NA
TGCAGCGTTGGGCAACCCAATCAGCCCCAGCATTTT
CSVGQPNQPQHF
>TRBV29-1|TRBJ2-5|TRBD2|NA
TGCAGCGTTGAAACTCTAGCGGGGGAGACCCAGTACTTC
CSVETLAGETQYF
>TRBV7-8|TRBJ1-4|NA|NA
TGTGCCAGCAGCTTAGATGCAGACTTAAAACTGTTTTTT
CASSLDADLKLFF
>TRBV29-1|TRBJ1-2|NA|many
TGCAGCGTTGACGCAGGCGAAGGCTACACCTTC
CSVDAGEGYTF
>TRBV6-1|TRBJ1-5|TRBD1|NA
TGTGCCAGCAGTGGTCGGACAGGAGGGGGCAGGAATCAGCCCCAGCATTTT
CASSGRTGGGRNQPQHF
>TRBV27|TRBJ1-3|NA|NA
TGTGCCAGCAGTGATTTTATCGACTCCTCTGGAAACACCATATATTTT
CASSDFIDSSGNTIYF
>TRBV7-3|TRBJ2-3|NA|NA
TGTGCCAGCAGCTGGTTAGGCGGGGGCGCAGGGAAAAAAGATACGCAGTATTTT
CASSWLGGGAGKKDTQYF
>TRBV19|TRBJ1-1|TRBD1|NA
TGTGCCAGTAGCCAGGGGGCGAGTACTGAAGCTTTCTTT
CASSQGASTEAFF
>TRBV6-4|TRBJ1-4|TRBD1|few
TGTGCCAGCAAAGATCGGATATTAGAAAGGACAGGGTGTGAAAAACTGTTTTTT
CASKDRILERTGCEKLFF
>TRBV18|TRBJ1-5|NA|many
TGTGCCAGCTCACCAGGAGGGAATCAGCCCCAGCATTTT
CASSPGGNQPQHF
>TRBV5-1|TRBJ2-5|TRBD1|few
TGCGCCAGCAGCCCAAGGACAGGGGAAGCGCAAGAGACCCAGTACTTC
CASSPRTGEAQETQYF
>TRBV5-1|TRBJ2-3|TRBD1|NA
TGCGCCAGCAGCTCTCCAGGGGGCGCCCCAGAAGATACGCAGTATTTT
CASSSPGGAPEDTQYF
>TRBV29-1|TRBJ2-2|NA|NA
TGCAGCGTCGGGAATTTTGGGACCGGGGAGCTGTTTTTT
CSVGNFGTGELFF
>TRBV5-1|TRBJ2-3|TRBD2|NA
TGCGCCAGCAGCTTGGACGGGACTAGCGATGAGGATACGCAGTATTTT
CASSLDGTSDEDTQYF
>TRBV30|TRBJ1-2|NA|NA
TGTGCCGCAAACCTCAGGGAGACCCATGGCTACACCTTC
CAANLRETHGYTF
>TRBV29-1|TRBJ1-4|TRBD1|NA
TGCAGCGTTGGAGAGGGGGCGAGGGAAAAACTGTTTTTT
CSVGEGAREKLFF
>TRBV29-1|TRBJ2-7|NA|once
TGCAGCGTTGGGGGTGGATCCTACGAGCAGTACTTC
CSVGGGSYEQYF
>TRBV14|TRBJ2-7|NA|few
TGTGCCAGCAGCCAAGACTGGGCGGGCGAGCAGTACTTC
CASSQDWAGEQYF
>TRBV28|TRBJ2-1|NA|NA
TGTGCCAGCACAATGGGCAGAGAGCAGTTCTTC
CASTMGREQFF
>TRBV7-7|TRBJ2-2|NA|medium-sized
TGTGCCAGCAGCTTTTCCGGGAACACCGGGGAGCTGTTTTTT
CASSFSGNTGELFF
>TRBV7-3|TRBJ1-6|NA|NA
TGTGCCAGCAGCTTAATGGGGCAGGGGAATTCACCCCTCCACTTT
CASSLMGQGNSPLHF
>TRBV20-1|TRBJ1-5|NA|few
TGCAGTGCTAGACAGCCCCAGCCCCAGCATTTT
CSARQPQPQHF